This T cell receptor beta chain appears in the sequencing data of a study of blood T cells in healthy people across ages. A sample-barcoded 5' primer and a J-beta primer mix were used in a second PCR of roughly 6 to 12 cycles. In TCRdb, the 5' RACE reads were re-called with MiXCR into one record per CDR3 protein. The sample has approximately 800,000 distinct CDR3 sequences, approximately 59% seen once. The length of the CDR3 is 16 residues. Trimming cost V 0 bases and J 4 bases; bases outside gene matches: 6. CDR1 LGHNA and CDR2 YNFKEQ come from the germline V gene. This clonotype was recorded a few times.

The chain is built from TRBV4-2 and TRBJ2-1, with 7 bases that match TRBD1. The sequence came from a man aged 25-45 years in good health. Sequencing was carried out using blood. DNA for the CDR3: TGTGCCAGCAGCCAAGAAGGGGGCGGCGGTTACAATGAGCAGTTCTTC. The encoded protein is CASSQEGGGGYNEQFF.